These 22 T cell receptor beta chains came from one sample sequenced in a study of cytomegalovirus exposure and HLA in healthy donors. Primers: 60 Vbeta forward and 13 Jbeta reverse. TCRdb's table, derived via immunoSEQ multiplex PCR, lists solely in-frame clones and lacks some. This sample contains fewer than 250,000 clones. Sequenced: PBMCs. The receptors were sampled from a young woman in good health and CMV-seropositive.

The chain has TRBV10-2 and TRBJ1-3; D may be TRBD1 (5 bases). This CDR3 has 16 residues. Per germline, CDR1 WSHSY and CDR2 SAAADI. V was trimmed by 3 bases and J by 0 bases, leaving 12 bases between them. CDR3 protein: CASSEVTGGSGNTIYF. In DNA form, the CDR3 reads TGCGCCAGCAGTGAAGTAACAGGCGGCTCTGGAAACACCATATATTTT.

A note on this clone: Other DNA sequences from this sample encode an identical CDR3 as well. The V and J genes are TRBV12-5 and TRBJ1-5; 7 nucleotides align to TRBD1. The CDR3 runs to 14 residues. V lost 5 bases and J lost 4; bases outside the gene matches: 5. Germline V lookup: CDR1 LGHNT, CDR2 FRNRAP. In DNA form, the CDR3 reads TGTGCTAGTGGTCAGGGACAGCCGAATCAGCCCCAGCATTTT. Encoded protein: CASGQGQPNQPQHF. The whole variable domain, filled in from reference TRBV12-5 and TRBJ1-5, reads DARVTQTPRHKVTEMGQEVTMRCQPILGHNTVFWYRQTMMQGLELLAYFRNRAPLDDSGMPKDRFSAEMPDATLATLKIQPSEPRDSAVYFCASGQGQPNQPQHFGDGTRLSIL.

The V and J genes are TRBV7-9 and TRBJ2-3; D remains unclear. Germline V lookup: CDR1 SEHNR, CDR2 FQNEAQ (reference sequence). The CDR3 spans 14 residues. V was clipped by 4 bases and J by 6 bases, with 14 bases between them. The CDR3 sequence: CASSYPRSSDTQYF. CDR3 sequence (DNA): TGTGCCAGCAGCTACCCGAGGTCCTCGGATACGCAGTATTTT.

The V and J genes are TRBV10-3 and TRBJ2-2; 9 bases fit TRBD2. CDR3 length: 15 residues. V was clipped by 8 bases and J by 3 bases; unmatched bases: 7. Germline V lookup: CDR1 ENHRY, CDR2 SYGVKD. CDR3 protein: CAISGTSSYTGELFF. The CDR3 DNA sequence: TGTGCCATCTCTGGGACTAGCTCGTACACCGGGGAGCTGTTTTTT.

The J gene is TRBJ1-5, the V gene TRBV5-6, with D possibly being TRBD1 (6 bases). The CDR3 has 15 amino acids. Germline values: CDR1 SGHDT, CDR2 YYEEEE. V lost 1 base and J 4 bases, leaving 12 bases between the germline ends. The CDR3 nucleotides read TGTGCCAGCAGCTTGAACAGGGCTGGTAATCAGCCCCAGCATTTT. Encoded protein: CASSLNRAGNQPQHF.

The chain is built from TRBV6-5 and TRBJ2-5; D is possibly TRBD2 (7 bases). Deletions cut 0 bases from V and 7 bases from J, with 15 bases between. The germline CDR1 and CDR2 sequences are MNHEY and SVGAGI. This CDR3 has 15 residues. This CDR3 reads CASSYSGGLARTQYF. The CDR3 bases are TGTGCCAGCAGTTACTCCGGGGGGCTTGCGAGGACCCAGTACTTC.

DNA for the CDR3: TGTGCCAGTAGGGTCGTCCAAGCCCATCAGCCCCAGCATTTT. This gives the protein CASRVVQAHQPQHF. The chain is built from TRBV19 and TRBJ1-5; D gene unclear. Germline loops: CDR1 LNHDA, CDR2 SQIVND (reference sequence). Deletions cut 6 bases from V and 5 bases from J, with 14 bases between. This CDR3 is built from 14 residues.

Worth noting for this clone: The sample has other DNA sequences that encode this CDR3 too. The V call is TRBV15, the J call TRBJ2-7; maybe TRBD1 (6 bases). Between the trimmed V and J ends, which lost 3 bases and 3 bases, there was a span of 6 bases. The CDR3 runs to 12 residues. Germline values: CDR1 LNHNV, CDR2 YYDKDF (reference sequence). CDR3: CATSSRGYEQYF. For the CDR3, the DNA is TGTGCCACCAGCAGCAGGGGCTACGAGCAGTACTTC.

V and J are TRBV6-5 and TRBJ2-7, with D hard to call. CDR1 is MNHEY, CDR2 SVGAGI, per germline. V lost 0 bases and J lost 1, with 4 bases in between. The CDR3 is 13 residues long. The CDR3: CASSYSTSYEQYF. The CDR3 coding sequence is TGTGCCAGCAGTTACTCGACATCCTACGAGCAGTACTTC.

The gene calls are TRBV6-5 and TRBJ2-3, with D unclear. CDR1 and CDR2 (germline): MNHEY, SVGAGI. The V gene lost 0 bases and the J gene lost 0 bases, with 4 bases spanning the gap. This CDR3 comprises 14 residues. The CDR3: CASSYSSSTDTQYF. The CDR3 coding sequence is TGTGCCAGCAGTTACTCGTCGAGCACAGATACGCAGTATTTT.

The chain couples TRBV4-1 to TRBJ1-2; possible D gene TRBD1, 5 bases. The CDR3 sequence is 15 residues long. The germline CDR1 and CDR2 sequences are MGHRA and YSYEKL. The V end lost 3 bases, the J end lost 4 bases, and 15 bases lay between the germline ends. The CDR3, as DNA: TGCGCCAGCAGCCAGAATATGGGGGAGGTCTATGGCTACACCTTC. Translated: CASSQNMGEVYGYTF.

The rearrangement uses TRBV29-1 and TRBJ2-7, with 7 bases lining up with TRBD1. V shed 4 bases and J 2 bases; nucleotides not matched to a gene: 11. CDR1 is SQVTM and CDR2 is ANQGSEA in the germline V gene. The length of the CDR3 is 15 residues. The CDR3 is CSVALETGPTYEQYF. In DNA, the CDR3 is TGCAGCGTTGCTTTGGAGACAGGGCCAACCTACGAGCAGTACTTC.

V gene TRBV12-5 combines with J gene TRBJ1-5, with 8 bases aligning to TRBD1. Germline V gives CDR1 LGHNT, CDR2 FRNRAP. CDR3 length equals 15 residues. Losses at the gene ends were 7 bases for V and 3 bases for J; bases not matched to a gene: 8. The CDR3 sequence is CASDAQGADNQPQHF. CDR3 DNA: TGTGCTAGTGACGCTCAGGGGGCAGACAATCAGCCCCAGCATTTT.

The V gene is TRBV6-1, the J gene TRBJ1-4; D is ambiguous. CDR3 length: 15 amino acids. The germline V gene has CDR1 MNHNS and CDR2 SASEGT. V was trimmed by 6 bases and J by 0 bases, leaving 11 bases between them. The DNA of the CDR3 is TGTGCCAGCAGCACTATACGGTCAACTAATGAAAAACTGTTTTTT. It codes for CASSTIRSTNEKLFF.

The CDR3 DNA is TGTGCCAGCAGCCGAACCCTAACGCCTAACACTGAAGCTTTCTTT. As protein: CASSRTLTPNTEAFF. V gene TRBV7-8 combines with J gene TRBJ1-1; D is undetermined. The germline V gene encodes CDR1 SGHVS and CDR2 FQNEAQ. V was pared by 5 bases and J by 2 bases, with 15 bases between. The CDR3 extends over 15 amino acids.

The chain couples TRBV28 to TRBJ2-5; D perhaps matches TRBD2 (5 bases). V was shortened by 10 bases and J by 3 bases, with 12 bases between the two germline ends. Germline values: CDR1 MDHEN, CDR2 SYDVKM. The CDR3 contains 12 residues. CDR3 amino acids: CATTLREETQYF. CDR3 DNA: TGTGCCACGACCCTGCGGGAAGAGACCCAGTACTTC.

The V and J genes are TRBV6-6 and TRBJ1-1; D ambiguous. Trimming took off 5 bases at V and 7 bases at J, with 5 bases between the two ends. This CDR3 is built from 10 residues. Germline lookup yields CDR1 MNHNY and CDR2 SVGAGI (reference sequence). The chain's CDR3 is CASSAIEAFF. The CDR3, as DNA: TGTGCCAGCAGTGCGATTGAAGCTTTCTTT.

CDR3 in DNA: TGCGCCAGCAGCCAAGACGGGACAGCCTACACCTTC. This codes for CASSQDGTAYTF. J is TRBJ1-2 and V is TRBV4-1; 7 bases fit TRBD1. The CDR3 loop spans 12 amino acids. The germline CDR1 and CDR2 sequences are MGHRA and YSYEKL. Germline trimming cut 0 bases from V and 10 bases from J; bases unmatched to any gene: 2.

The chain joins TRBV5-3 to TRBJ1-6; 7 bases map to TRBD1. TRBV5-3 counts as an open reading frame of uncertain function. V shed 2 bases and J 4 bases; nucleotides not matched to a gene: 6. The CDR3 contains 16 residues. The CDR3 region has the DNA TGTGCCAGAAGCTTAGGGACAGCCGTTTATAATTCACCCCTCCACTTT. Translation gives CARSLGTAVYNSPLHF.

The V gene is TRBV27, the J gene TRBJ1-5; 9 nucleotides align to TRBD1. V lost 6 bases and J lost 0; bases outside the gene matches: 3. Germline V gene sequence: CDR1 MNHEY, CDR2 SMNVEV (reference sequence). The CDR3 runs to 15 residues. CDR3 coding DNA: TGTGCCAGCAGACAGGGGGCCATTAGCAATCAGCCCCAGCATTTT. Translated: CASRQGAISNQPQHF.

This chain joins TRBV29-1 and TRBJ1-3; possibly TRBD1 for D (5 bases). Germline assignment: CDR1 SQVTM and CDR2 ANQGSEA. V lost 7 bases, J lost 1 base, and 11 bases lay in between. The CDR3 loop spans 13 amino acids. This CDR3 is CSAWGGSGNTIYF. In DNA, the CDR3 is TGCAGCGCCTGGGGGGGATCTGGAAACACCATATATTTT. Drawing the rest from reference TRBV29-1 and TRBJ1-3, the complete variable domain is SAVISQKPSRDICQRGTSLTIQCQVDSQVTMMFWYRQQPGQSLTLIATANQGSEATYESGFVIDKFPISRPNLTFSTLTVSNMSPEDSSIYLCSAWGGSGNTIYFGEGSWLTVV.

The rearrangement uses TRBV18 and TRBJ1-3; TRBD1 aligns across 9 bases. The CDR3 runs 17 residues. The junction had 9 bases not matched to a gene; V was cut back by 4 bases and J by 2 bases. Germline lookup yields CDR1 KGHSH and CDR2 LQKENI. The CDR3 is CASSLGDRVSTGNTIYF. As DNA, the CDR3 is TGTGCCAGCTCACTAGGGGACAGGGTCTCTACTGGAAACACCATATATTTT. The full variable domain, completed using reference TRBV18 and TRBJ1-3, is NAGVMQNPRHLVRRRGQEARLRCSPMKGHSHVYWYRQLPEEGLKFMVYLQKENIIDESGMPKERFSAEFPKEGPSILRIQQVVRGDSAAYFCASSLGDRVSTGNTIYFGEGSWLTVV.